Described below is a single T cell receptor beta chain sequence and its context. What it binds is unknown. The data stem from a study of OX40 agonist ivuxolimab in advanced cancers. General study findings and limits: At doses 0.1 to 3.0 mg/kg, CD4+ and CD8+ clones expanded.

Libraries were prepared by immunoSEQ multiplex PCR; TCRdb keeps only in-frame clonotypes and omits some of them. The table lists 77,000 or so clones, 92% of them singletons. The germline V and J ends were trimmed by 0 bases and 1 base, with 6 bases remaining between them. Germline V gene data show CDR1 as MNHNY and CDR2 as SVGAGI (reference sequence). There are 14 residues in the CDR3. The chain uses TRBV6-6 and TRBJ1-1; D is uncertain. This TCR came from an adult with an advanced solid tumor such as melanoma, head and neck, liver or kidney cancer. The material was CD4+ or CD8+ T cells sorted from blood, obtained in a trial of the OX40 agonist ivuxolimab. The CDR3 DNA reads TGTGCCAGCAGTTACTCCAAAGGGAACACTGAAGCTTTCTTT. Translation: CASSYSKGNTEAFF.